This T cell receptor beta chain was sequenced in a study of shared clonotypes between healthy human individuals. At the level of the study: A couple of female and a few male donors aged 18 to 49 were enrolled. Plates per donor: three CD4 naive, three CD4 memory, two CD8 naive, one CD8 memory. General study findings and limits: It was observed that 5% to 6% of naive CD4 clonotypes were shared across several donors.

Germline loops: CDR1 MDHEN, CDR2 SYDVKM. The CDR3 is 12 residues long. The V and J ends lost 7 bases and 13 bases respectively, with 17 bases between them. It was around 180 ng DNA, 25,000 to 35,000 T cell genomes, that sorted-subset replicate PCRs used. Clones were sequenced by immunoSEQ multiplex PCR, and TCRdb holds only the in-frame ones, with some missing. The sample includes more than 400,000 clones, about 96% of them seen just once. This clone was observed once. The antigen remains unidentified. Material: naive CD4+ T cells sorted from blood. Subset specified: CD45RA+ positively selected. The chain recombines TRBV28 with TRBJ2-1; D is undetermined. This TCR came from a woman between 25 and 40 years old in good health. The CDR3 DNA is TGTGCCAGCAACACAATGCCTGAGTTCCAGTTCTTC. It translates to CASNTMPEFQFF.